The present entry profiles one T cell receptor (beta chain) with its context. CDR1 is MNHEY and CDR2 is SVGAGI in the germline V gene. V lost 5 bases and J lost 6; bases outside the gene matches: 13. This CDR3 comprises 15 residues. This sample was included in a study of cytomegalovirus exposure and HLA in healthy donors. For the study at large: The same platform as the roughly 700 first-cohort repertoires was used for the 120 validation repertoires, a later analysis reported.

The protocol was immunoSEQ multiplex PCR, while the TCRdb copy is restricted to in-frame clones and leaves out a portion. The repertoire holds over 150,000 clones, with around nine tenths as singletons. Material for sequencing was PBMCs. The rearrangement joins TRBV6-5 to TRBJ2-7, with 7 positions matching TRBD2. The origin of this receptor is a man younger than 35 in good health and CMV-seropositive. Written as DNA, the CDR3 is TGTGCCAGCAGTAACAGGCCTAGCGGACTGATCGAGCAGTACTTC. It translates to CASSNRPSGLIEQYF.